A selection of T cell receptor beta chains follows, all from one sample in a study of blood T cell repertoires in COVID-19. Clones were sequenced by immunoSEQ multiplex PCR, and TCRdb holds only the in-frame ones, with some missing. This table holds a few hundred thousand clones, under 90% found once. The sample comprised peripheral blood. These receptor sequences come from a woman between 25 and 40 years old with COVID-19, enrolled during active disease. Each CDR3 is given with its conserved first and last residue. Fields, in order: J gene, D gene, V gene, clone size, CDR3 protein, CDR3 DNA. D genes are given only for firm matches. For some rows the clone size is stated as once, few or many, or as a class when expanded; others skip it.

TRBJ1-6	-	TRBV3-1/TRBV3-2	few	CASSQWVTGDNSPLHF	TGTGCCAGCAGCCAATGGGTGACAGGCGATAATTCACCCCTCCACTTT
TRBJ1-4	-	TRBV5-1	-	CASSFSRGDEKLFF	TGCGCCAGCAGCTTTTCCAGGGGTGATGAAAAACTGTTTTTT
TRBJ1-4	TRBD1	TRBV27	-	CASSFDPGGEKLFF	TGTGCCAGCAGTTTCGACCCAGGGGGGGAAAAACTGTTTTTT
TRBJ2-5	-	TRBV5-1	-	CASSLDSVGGRRTQYF	TGCGCCAGCAGCTTGGATAGCGTGGGGGGGCGCCGGACCCAGTACTTC
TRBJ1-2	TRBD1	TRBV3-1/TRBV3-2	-	CASSQAPRGQGGYTF	TGTGCCAGCAGCCAAGCCCCCAGGGGGCAGGGTGGCTACACCTTC
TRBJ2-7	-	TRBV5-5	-	CASSFTRDEQYF	TGTGCCAGCAGCTTTACCCGGGACGAGCAGTACTTC
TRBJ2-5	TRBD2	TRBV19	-	CASSIGGFRGGKETQYF	TGTGCCAGTAGTATAGGAGGTTTTCGGGGGGGAAAAGAGACCCAGTACTTC
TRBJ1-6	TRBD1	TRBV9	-	CASSQGQKHSPLHF	TGTGCCAGCAGCCAGGGACAGAAGCATTCACCCCTCCACTTT
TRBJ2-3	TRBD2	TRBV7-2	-	CASSLGGRATDTQYF	TGTGCCAGCAGCTTAGGCGGGAGGGCCACAGATACGCAGTATTTT
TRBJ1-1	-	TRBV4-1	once	CASSQVYGGNTEAFF	TGCGCCAGCAGCCAAGTATATGGAGGGAACACTGAAGCTTTCTTT
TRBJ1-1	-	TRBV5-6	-	CASSRFQGSTEAFF	TGTGCCAGCAGCCGTTTTCAGGGGAGCACTGAAGCTTTCTTT
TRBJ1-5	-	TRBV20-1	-	CSASIQGSIENQPQHF	TGCAGTGCTAGTATTCAGGGTTCCATAGAGAATCAGCCCCAGCATTTT
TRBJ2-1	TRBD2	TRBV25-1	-	CASSGLAGGSPYNEQFF	TGTGCCAGCAGTGGGCTAGCGGGAGGGTCCCCTTACAATGAGCAGTTCTTC
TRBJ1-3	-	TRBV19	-	CASSIDAGGRSGNTIYF	TGTGCCAGTAGTATAGATGCGGGTGGCCGCTCTGGAAACACCATATATTTT
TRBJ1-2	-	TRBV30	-	CAWSAGYYGYTF	TGTGCCTGGAGTGCAGGGTACTATGGCTACACCTTC
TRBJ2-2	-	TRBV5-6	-	CASRSGHLFGELFF	TGTGCCAGCAGGTCGGGACACCTCTTCGGGGAGCTGTTTTTT
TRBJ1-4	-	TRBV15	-	CATSRDLQVTNEKLFF	TGTGCCACCAGCAGAGATCTCCAGGTCACTAATGAAAAACTGTTTTTT
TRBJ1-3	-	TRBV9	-	CASSADREGWRNTIYF	TGTGCCAGCAGCGCAGACCGGGAGGGGTGGCGAAACACCATATATTTT
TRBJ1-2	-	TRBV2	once	CASSEASIDSSLYGYTF	TGTGCCAGCAGTGAAGCATCTATCGACAGTTCCCTCTATGGCTACACCTTC
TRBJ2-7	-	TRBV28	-	CASSSPSESSYEQYF	TGTGCCAGCAGTTCACCTAGCGAGAGCTCCTACGAGCAGTACTTC
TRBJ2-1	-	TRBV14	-	CASSRHNSYNEQFF	TGTGCCAGCAGCCGACACAACTCCTACAATGAGCAGTTCTTC
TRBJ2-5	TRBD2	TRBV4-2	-	CASSQVGRDLQETQYF	TGTGCCAGCAGCCAAGTGGGGAGGGACCTCCAAGAGACCCAGTACTTC
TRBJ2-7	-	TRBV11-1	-	CASSKGVVGEQYF	TGTGCCAGCAGCAAAGGGGTAGTAGGCGAGCAGTACTTC
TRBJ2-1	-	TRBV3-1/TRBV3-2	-	CASSQVTSEQFF	TGTGCCAGCAGCCAGGTGACTTCTGAGCAGTTCTTC
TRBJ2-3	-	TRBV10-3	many	CAIRPDSGHTDTQYF	TGTGCCATCAGGCCAGATAGCGGCCACACAGATACGCAGTATTTT
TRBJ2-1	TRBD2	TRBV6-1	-	CASSDRLAGGPAYNEQFF	TGTGCCAGCAGTGATCGACTAGCGGGAGGCCCAGCCTACAATGAGCAGTTCTTC
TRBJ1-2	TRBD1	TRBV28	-	CASSSLGQLYGYTF	TGTGCCAGCAGTTCCCTGGGACAGCTCTATGGCTACACCTTC
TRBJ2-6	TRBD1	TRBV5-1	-	CASSPRKGQGLPGANVLTF	TGCGCCAGCAGCCCCCGTAAGGGACAGGGGCTCCCTGGGGCCAACGTCCTGACTTTC
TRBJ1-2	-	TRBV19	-	CASSIGGSGYTF	TGTGCCAGTAGTATAGGCGGGAGCGGCTACACCTTC
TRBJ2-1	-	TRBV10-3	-	CAISRKDSVVNEQFF	TGTGCCATCAGTCGTAAAGATAGCGTGGTCAATGAGCAGTTCTTC
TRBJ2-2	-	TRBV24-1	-	CATSITGTTGELFF	TGTGCCACCAGTATCACAGGGACCACCGGGGAGCTGTTTTTT
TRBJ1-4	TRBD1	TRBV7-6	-	CASSTGGTATNEKLFF	TGTGCCAGCAGCACGGGGGGGACAGCAACTAATGAAAAACTGTTTTTT
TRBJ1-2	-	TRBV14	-	CASSPSNYGYTF	TGTGCCAGCAGCCCCTCCAACTATGGCTACACCTTC
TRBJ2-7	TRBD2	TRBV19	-	CASKSSGSSYEQYF	TGTGCCAGTAAATCTAGCGGGAGCTCCTACGAGCAGTACTTC
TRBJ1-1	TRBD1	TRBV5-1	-	CASSGGQLNTEAFF	TGCGCCAGCAGCGGGGGACAGCTGAACACTGAAGCTTTCTTT
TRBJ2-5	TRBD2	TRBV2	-	CASRLAGETQYF	TGTGCCAGCCGACTAGCCGGGGAGACCCAGTACTTC
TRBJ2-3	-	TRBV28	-	CASSPLVKSLKDTQYF	TGTGCCAGCAGCCCTCTAGTAAAGAGTTTAAAAGATACGCAGTATTTT
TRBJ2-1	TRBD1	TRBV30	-	CAWRIGTGRINEQFF	TGTGCCTGGAGGATCGGGACAGGGCGTATCAATGAGCAGTTCTTC
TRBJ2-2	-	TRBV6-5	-	CASSFRAGELFF	TGTGCCAGCAGTTTTCGCGCCGGGGAGCTGTTTTTT
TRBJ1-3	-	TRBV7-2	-	CASSVYNGAGNTIYF	TGTGCCAGCAGCGTCTACAACGGGGCTGGAAACACCATATATTTT
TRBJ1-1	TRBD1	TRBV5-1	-	CASSPGQGGDTEAFF	TGCGCCAGCAGCCCCGGACAGGGAGGTGACACTGAAGCTTTCTTT
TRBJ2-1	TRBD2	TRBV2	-	CASSLGSGLAPSSYNEQFF	TGTGCCAGCAGCCTAGGGTCGGGACTAGCGCCCAGCTCCTACAATGAGCAGTTCTTC
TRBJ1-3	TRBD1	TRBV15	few	CATSAGQGTGNTIYF	TGTGCCACCAGCGCAGGACAGGGGACTGGAAACACCATATATTTT
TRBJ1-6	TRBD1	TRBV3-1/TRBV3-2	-	CASSAQGQGSPLHF	TGTGCCAGCAGCGCTCAGGGACAGGGTTCACCCCTCCACTTT
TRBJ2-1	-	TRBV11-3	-	CASSSQAGYNEQFF	TGTGCCAGCAGCTCGCAAGCGGGCTACAATGAGCAGTTCTTC
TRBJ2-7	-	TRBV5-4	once	CASSPTAGATYEQYF	TGTGCCAGCAGCCCAACTGCGGGGGCAACCTACGAGCAGTACTTC
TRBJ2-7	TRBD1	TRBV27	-	CASSLRGQGGGEQYF	TGTGCCAGCAGTTTAAGGGGACAGGGCGGTGGCGAGCAGTACTTC
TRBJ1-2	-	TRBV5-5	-	CASSLDLTDYGYTF	TGTGCCAGCAGCTTGGACCTCACAGACTATGGCTACACCTTC
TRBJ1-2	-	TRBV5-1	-	CASSSPRDPGSDYGYTF	TGCGCCAGCAGCTCCCCGCGGGATCCCGGGTCGGACTATGGCTACACCTTC
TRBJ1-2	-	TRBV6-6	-	CASVDRTGYTF	TGTGCCAGCGTTGACAGGACCGGCTACACCTTC
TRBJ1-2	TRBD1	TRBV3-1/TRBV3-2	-	CASSQMTGGFYGYTF	TGTGCCAGCAGCCAAATGACAGGGGGATTCTATGGCTACACCTTC
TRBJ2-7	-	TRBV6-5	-	CASSPIRTVYEQYF	TGTGCCAGCAGTCCTATCCGGACAGTCTACGAGCAGTACTTC
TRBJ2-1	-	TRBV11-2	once	CASSSLGKAGYSYNEQFF	TGTGCCAGCAGCTCCTTGGGGAAGGCGGGATACTCCTACAATGAGCAGTTCTTC
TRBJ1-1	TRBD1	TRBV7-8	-	CASTPRGGTGRAEAFF	TGTGCCAGCACCCCCAGGGGTGGGACAGGGAGAGCTGAAGCTTTCTTT
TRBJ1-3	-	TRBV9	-	CASSVTLEGYSGNTIYF	TGTGCCAGCAGCGTAACCTTAGAGGGATACTCTGGAAACACCATATATTTT